This TCR beta chain was observed in a study of persistence of HIV-infected CD4 T cells. The immunoSEQ assay was version 4, run in survey mode. Sequenced by immunoSEQ multiplex PCR; TCRdb stores in-frame clones only, minus some. The table has about 36,000 clones, approximately 87% seen once. Germline lookup yields CDR1 SGHRS and CDR2 YFSETQ. The CDR3 sequence is 15 residues long. The ends were cut back, 6 bases at V and 5 bases at J, with 21 bases in the middle. This clone was counted a few times. Its cognate antigen is unknown. An overlapping HIV-1 Gag peptide pool stimulated these cells at approximately 0.91 ug/peptide/mL. Memory cells lacking CD40L and CD69 with high CD45RO were sorted.

V gene TRBV5-1 combines with J gene TRBJ2-7; perhaps TRBD2 as D (6 bases). The input for sequencing was cultured CD4+ T cells from PBMCs, taken from a patient who received antiretroviral therapy. This sequence was found in an adult with HIV. The donor label of this sample is uncertain. CDR3 region: CASTNRGADTDEQYF. In DNA form, the CDR3 reads TGCGCCAGCACGAACCGCGGGGCAGACACAGACGAGCAGTACTTC.